Following are 9 T cell receptor beta chains from one sample sequenced in a study of cytomegalovirus exposure and HLA in healthy donors. PCR used 60 Vbeta primers and 13 Jbeta primers. Sequencing was performed with immunoSEQ multiplex PCR; in TCRdb, only in-frame clones are kept and a portion is missing. In the table there are some 210,000 clones, 78% of which are singletons. What was sequenced was PBMCs. The receptors here all came from a male donor in good health and CMV-seronegative.

This chain links TRBV4-1 with TRBJ1-2; no clear D gene. V lost 0 bases to trimming and J lost 4 bases, with 15 bases between them. In germline, CDR1 is MGHRA, CDR2 YSYEKL. The CDR3 runs 16 residues. Written as DNA, the CDR3 is TGCGCCAGCAGCCAAGAGTTCCGGGGAATCGGCTATGGCTACACCTTC. Amino acids: CASSQEFRGIGYGYTF.

This chain links TRBV4-1 with TRBJ1-2; D uncertain. CDR3 length: 15 amino acids. Germline V CDR1 and CDR2: MGHRA, YSYEKL. V was clipped by 1 base and J by 3 bases, with 12 bases between them. CDR3 in DNA: TGCGCCAGCAGCCAAGTAAGGGTCGGGGACTATGGCTACACCTTC. It codes for CASSQVRVGDYGYTF.

The chain joins TRBV6-5 to TRBJ2-3; tentatively, D is TRBD2 (6 bases). The CDR3 covers 12 residues. Trimming shortened V by 8 bases and J by 1 base, and 7 bases separated the two germline ends. The germline V gene encodes CDR1 MNHEY and CDR2 SVGAGI. CDR3 nucleotides: TGTGCCAGCGGGGAGGGCACAGATACGCAGTATTTT. Its translation: CASGEGTDTQYF.

J is TRBJ2-1 and V is TRBV6-5, with D tentatively TRBD2 (5 bases). Trimming stripped 6 bases from V and 6 bases from J, with 18 bases between. Germline V CDR1 and CDR2: MNHEY, SVGAGI. This CDR3 is 15 amino acids long. The DNA for the CDR3 is TGTGCCAGCAGCATGGAGGTCTCTAGTTTCAATGAGCAGTTCTTC. Residues: CASSMEVSSFNEQFF.

This clone was counted a single time. The junction departs from the called germline gene at one end, perhaps through a read error. V usage is TRBV7-7 and J usage is TRBJ2-3; a possible D gene is TRBD2 (6 bases). Germline V gene lookup returns CDR1 SSHAT and CDR2 FNYEAQ (reference sequence). The CDR3 is made up of 16 amino acids. CDR3 in amino acids: CASSLGFGRGADTQYF. DNA for the CDR3: TGTGCTAGCAGCTTAGGCTTCGGGAGAGGTGCAGATACGCAGTATTTT.

The CDR3 DNA reads as TGCGCCAGCAGTGAGGTTAGCGTCGACGAGCAGTACTTC. The encoded protein is CASSEVSVDEQYF. The gene calls are TRBV10-1 and TRBJ2-7; perhaps TRBD2 as D (5 bases). This CDR3 region has 13 residues. Germline V gene sequence: CDR1 WNHNN, CDR2 SYGVQD (reference sequence). V was pared by 2 bases and J by 5 bases, with 10 bases between.

The chain combines TRBV7-6 with TRBJ2-6, with D possibly TRBD1 on 6 matching bases. V was shortened by 5 bases and J by 0 bases, with 17 bases between the two germline ends. Germline V CDR1 and CDR2: SGHVS, FNYEAQ. The CDR3 is 18 residues long. CDR3 region: CASSKGQIFGSGANVLTF. The CDR3 DNA follows: TGTGCCAGCAGCAAAGGACAGATCTTTGGCTCTGGGGCCAACGTCCTGACTTTC.

Turning to this clone: At one boundary the junction diverges from the germline segment, which might be a read error. This CDR3 is also generated by other DNA sequences in the sample. The V call is TRBV5-4, the J call TRBJ1-2; 8 nucleotides agree with TRBD1. Germline values: CDR1 SGHNT, CDR2 YYREEE (reference sequence). The CDR3 covers 15 residues. Here the CDR3 DNA reads TGCGCCAGCAGCAGAGACAGGGGAACCAACTATGGCTACACCTTC. Translating it yields CASSRDRGTNYGYTF.

V usage is TRBV28 and J usage is TRBJ2-7, with 16 bases matching TRBD2. This CDR3 contains 18 residues. The V gene's germline CDR1 is MDHEN and CDR2 SYDVKM. J gave up 1 base and V 6 bases, and 9 bases lay outside the gene matches. Here the CDR3 reads CASRRPGLAGGESYEQYF. The CDR3 DNA follows: TGTGCCAGCAGACGGCCGGGACTAGCGGGAGGGGAGTCCTACGAGCAGTACTTC.